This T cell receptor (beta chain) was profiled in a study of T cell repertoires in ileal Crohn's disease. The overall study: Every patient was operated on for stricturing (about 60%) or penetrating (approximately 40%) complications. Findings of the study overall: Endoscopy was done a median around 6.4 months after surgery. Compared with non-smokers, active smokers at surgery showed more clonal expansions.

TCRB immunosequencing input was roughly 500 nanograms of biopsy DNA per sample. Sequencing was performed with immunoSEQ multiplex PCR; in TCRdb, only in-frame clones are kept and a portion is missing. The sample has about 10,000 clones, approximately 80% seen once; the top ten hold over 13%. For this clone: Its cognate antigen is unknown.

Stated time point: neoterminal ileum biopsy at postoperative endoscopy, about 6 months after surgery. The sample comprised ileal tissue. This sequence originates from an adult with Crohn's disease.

As DNA, the CDR3 is TGTGCCAGCAGTTCCCAGGGGGGCTATGGCTACACCTTC. Translating gives CASSSQGGYGYTF. This chain joins TRBV28 and TRBJ1-2, with 7 bases fitting TRBD1. V lost 4 bases, J lost 4 bases, and 3 bases stayed unmatched. CDR1 and CDR2 from the germline V gene are MDHEN and SYDVKM. The CDR3 length is 13 residues.